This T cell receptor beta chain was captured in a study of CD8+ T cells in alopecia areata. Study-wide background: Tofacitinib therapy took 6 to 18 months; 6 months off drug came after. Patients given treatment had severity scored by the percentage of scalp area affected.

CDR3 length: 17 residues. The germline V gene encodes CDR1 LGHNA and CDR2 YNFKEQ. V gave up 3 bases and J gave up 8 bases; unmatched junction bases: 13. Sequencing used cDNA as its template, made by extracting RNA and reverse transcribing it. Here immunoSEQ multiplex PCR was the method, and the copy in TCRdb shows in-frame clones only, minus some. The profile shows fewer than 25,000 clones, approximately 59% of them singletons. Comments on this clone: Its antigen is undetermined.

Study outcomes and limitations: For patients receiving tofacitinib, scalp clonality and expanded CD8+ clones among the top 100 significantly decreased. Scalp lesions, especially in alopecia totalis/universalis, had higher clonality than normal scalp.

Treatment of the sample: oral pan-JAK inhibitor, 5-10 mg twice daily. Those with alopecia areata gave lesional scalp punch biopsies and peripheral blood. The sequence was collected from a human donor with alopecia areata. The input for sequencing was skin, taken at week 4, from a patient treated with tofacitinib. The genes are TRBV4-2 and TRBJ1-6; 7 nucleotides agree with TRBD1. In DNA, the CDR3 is TGTGCCAGCAGCCAGGAGGGCCAGGGGGAACCTTATTCACCCCTCCACTTT. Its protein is CASSQEGQGEPYSPLHF.